These 26 T cell receptor beta chains were all obtained from the same sample, sequenced in a study of CD8+ T cells in alopecia areata. TCR sequencing used cDNA made by reverse transcription of extracted RNA. Sequencing used immunoSEQ multiplex PCR; TCRdb keeps in-frame clones, though not all of them. The table lists roughly 250,000 clones, roughly two thirds of them singletons. Sequencing used CD4+ T cells sorted from blood, obtained at week 0. The receptors derive from a human donor with alopecia areata.

The V gene is TRBV27, the J gene TRBJ2-5; D is tentatively TRBD1 or TRBD2 (6 bases each). Germline CDR1 MNHEY, CDR2 SMNVEV (reference sequence). V lost 5 bases to trimming and J lost 4 bases, with 14 bases between them. This CDR3 has 14 residues. Here the CDR3 reads CASSTGGPAETQYF. CDR3 in DNA: TGTGCCAGCAGTACCGGGGGCCCTGCAGAGACCCAGTACTTC.

This chain links TRBV29-1 with TRBJ2-7; D remains ambiguous. Trimming cost V 2 bases and J 4 bases, with 6 bases left between them. From germline, CDR1 is SQVTM and CDR2 ANQGSEA. The CDR3 consists of 11 residues. The CDR3 DNA reads as TGCAGCGTTGAAAAAGGTTACGAGCAGTACTTC. Amino acid sequence: CSVEKGYEQYF.

The chain has TRBV30 and TRBJ2-2; D ambiguous. The CDR3 sequence is 14 residues long. Germline lookup yields CDR1 GTSNPN and CDR2 SVGIG (reference sequence). Between the trimmed V and J ends, which lost 4 bases and 0 bases, there was a span of 9 bases. CDR3 residues: CAWTWAPNTGELFF. The CDR3 DNA is TGTGCCTGGACCTGGGCCCCGAACACCGGGGAGCTGTTTTTT.

V and J are TRBV7-2 and TRBJ2-6; D is undetermined. Germline V lookup: CDR1 SGHTA, CDR2 FQGNSA. The V and J ends lost 5 bases and 0 bases respectively, with 5 bases between them. The CDR3 runs 14 residues. Here the CDR3 reads CASSHNSGANVLTF. For the CDR3, the DNA is TGTGCCAGCAGCCATAACTCTGGGGCCAACGTCCTGACTTTC.

This chain joins TRBV4-3 and TRBJ2-6, with 9 bases matching TRBD1. This CDR3 is built from 17 residues. V shed 1 base, J shed 1 base, and the junction held 2 bases outside the gene matches. Germline loops: CDR1 LGHNA, CDR2 YSLEER. The CDR3 nucleotides read TGCGCCAGCAGCCAAGGGACAGGGGCGTCTGGGGCCAACGTCCTGACTTTC. Its protein is CASSQGTGASGANVLTF.

The chain is built from TRBV30 and TRBJ2-7, with TRBD1 as a possible D gene (6 bases). Germline assignment: CDR1 GTSNPN and CDR2 SVGIG (reference sequence). The length of the CDR3 is 15 residues. V was cut by 0 bases and J by 7 bases, with 19 bases left in between. In DNA, the CDR3 is TGTGCCTGGAGTGTAGGCTTACAGGGACGGGAAGAGCAGTACTTC. Protein: CAWSVGLQGREEQYF.

V gene TRBV29-1 combines with J gene TRBJ1-2, with D tentatively TRBD1 (6 bases). Trimming removed 8 bases at V and 6 bases at J, with 10 bases between. Germline CDR1 and CDR2: SQVTM and ANQGSEA. This CDR3 is built from 10 residues. The CDR3 DNA reads TGCAGCCCTTACAGGGATGGCTACACCTTC. Amino acids: CSPYRDGYTF.

Concerning this clone itself: The same CDR3 is also encoded by other DNA sequences in this sample. The genes are TRBV19 and TRBJ2-7, with 8 positions matching TRBD1. Germline assignment: CDR1 LNHDA and CDR2 SQIVND (reference sequence). V shed 6 bases, J shed 2 bases, and the junction held 3 bases outside the gene matches. The CDR3 sequence is 13 residues long. CDR3 bases: TGTGCCAGTAGAGGGACAGGAGCCTACGAGCAGTACTTC. Translation gives CASRGTGAYEQYF.

The chain links TRBV29-1 to TRBJ1-2; D not certain. Trimming removed 4 bases at V and 6 bases at J, with 9 bases between. From germline, CDR1 is SQVTM and CDR2 ANQGSEA. The CDR3 covers 11 residues. CDR3: CSVAHGNGYTF. CDR3 DNA: TGCAGCGTTGCCCACGGGAATGGCTACACCTTC.

This clone was observed a few times. The rearrangement links TRBV29-1 to TRBJ1-1, with 8 positions matching TRBD1. The CDR3 has 15 amino acids. V shed 7 bases and J 0 bases; nucleotides not matched to a gene: 10. CDR1 and CDR2 from the germline V gene are SQVTM and ANQGSEA. Here the CDR3 reads CSAKGQGLMNTEAFF. The CDR3 region has the DNA TGCAGCGCAAAAGGACAGGGCCTAATGAACACTGAAGCTTTCTTT.

The CDR3 here is CASATGPSTGELFF. The CDR3 DNA sequence: TGTGCCAGCGCGACGGGTCCTTCCACCGGGGAGCTGTTTTTT. V usage is TRBV2 and J usage is TRBJ2-2; D is uncertain. The CDR3 is made up of 14 amino acids. Germline CDR1 is SNHLY and CDR2 is FYNNEI. With 8 bases removed from V and 4 bases from J, the gap between germline ends came to 14 bases.

V usage is TRBV18 and J usage is TRBJ2-7, with TRBD2 identical over 7 bases. The germline V gene encodes CDR1 KGHSH and CDR2 LQKENI. V shed 2 bases, J shed 3 bases, and the junction held 1 base outside the gene matches. This CDR3 has 13 amino acids. The CDR3 protein is CASSPSSGYEQYF. The CDR3 nucleotides are TGTGCCAGCTCACCATCTAGCGGCTACGAGCAGTACTTC.

The gene calls are TRBV2 and TRBJ1-5, with 8 bases that match TRBD1. The V segment lost 5 bases and the J segment 7 bases; nucleotides outside the gene matches: 4. Germline-derived CDR1 and CDR2 are SNHLY and FYNNEI. The CDR3 consists of 13 residues. Here the CDR3 reads CASSLDREQPQHF. The CDR3 DNA is TGTGCCAGCAGTCTGGACAGGGAGCAGCCCCAGCATTTT. Based on the CDR3 plus reference TRBV2 and TRBJ1-5, the full variable domain is EPEVTQTPSHQVTQMGQEVILRCVPISNHLYFYWYRQILGQKVEFLVSFYNNEISEKSEIFDDQFSVERPDGSNFTLKIRSTKLEDSAMYFCASSLDREQPQHFGDGTRLSIL.

The chain links TRBV19 to TRBJ2-5, with 7 bases lining up with TRBD1. From germline, CDR1 is LNHDA and CDR2 SQIVND (reference sequence). V shed 6 bases and J 5 bases; nucleotides not matched to a gene: 12. There are 15 residues in the CDR3. For the CDR3, the DNA is TGTGCCAGTAGCCGGGACAGCCCCCTAGGGGAGACCCAGTACTTC. This gives the protein CASSRDSPLGETQYF.

This clone has only one observation. V gene TRBV7-6 combines with J gene TRBJ2-5; unclear D gene. The germline gives CDR1 SGHVS, CDR2 FNYEAQ. This CDR3 region has 11 residues. Trimming took off 1 base at V and 5 bases at J, with 2 bases between the two ends. This CDR3 is CASSLDETQYF. As DNA, the CDR3 is TGTGCCAGCAGCTTAGATGAGACCCAGTACTTC.

The chain is built from TRBV6-5 and TRBJ2-1; 8 positions match TRBD1. Trimming at V came to 5 bases and at J to 7 bases, leaving 7 bases not matched to a gene. The CDR3 loop spans 14 amino acids. Germline V gene lookup returns CDR1 MNHEY and CDR2 SVGAGI. This CDR3 is CASSPRTGWNEQFF. DNA of the CDR3: TGTGCCAGCAGTCCCAGGACAGGGTGGAATGAGCAGTTCTTC.

The V and J genes are TRBV29-1 and TRBJ1-1; no definite D call. Trimming stripped 6 bases from V and 5 bases from J, with 13 bases between. Per germline, CDR1 SQVTM and CDR2 ANQGSEA. The CDR3 sequence is 12 residues long. The CDR3 region has the DNA TGCAGCGTCGACTCAACGGGGACTGAAGCTTTCTTT. This sequence encodes CSVDSTGTEAFF.

This clone was found once. The chain combines TRBV7-2 with TRBJ2-5; D not resolved. From germline, CDR1 is SGHTA and CDR2 FQGNSA. The CDR3 totals 14 residues. Trimming cost V 1 base and J 4 bases, with 10 bases left between them. This CDR3 reads CASSLGLPGETQYF. In DNA form, the CDR3 reads TGTGCCAGCAGCTTAGGGCTCCCCGGAGAGACCCAGTACTTC.

The chain has TRBV30 and TRBJ2-7; the D gene is possibly TRBD1 (6 bases). CDR1 is GTSNPN, CDR2 SVGIG, per germline (reference sequence). The CDR3 runs 13 residues. Trimming removed 2 bases at V and 6 bases at J, with 14 bases between. The CDR3 loop is CAWSQPPGVEQYF. The CDR3 coding sequence is TGTGCCTGGAGTCAGCCCCCAGGGGTCGAGCAGTACTTC.

The chain has TRBV7-6 and TRBJ2-2, with D possibly being TRBD1 (5 bases). The CDR3 covers 15 residues. Trimming took off 1 base at V and 4 bases at J, with 10 bases between the two ends. The germline V gene encodes CDR1 SGHVS and CDR2 FNYEAQ. The CDR3, as DNA: TGTGCCAGCAGCTTAGTTAACAGGTTCACCGGGGAGCTGTTTTTT. Its protein is CASSLVNRFTGELFF.

V gene TRBV11-2 combines with J gene TRBJ2-3; either TRBD1 or TRBD2 may fit D (6 bases each). The CDR3 loop spans 16 amino acids. Germline loops: CDR1 SGHAT, CDR2 FQNNGV. Trimming took 3 bases from V and 2 from J, leaving 15 bases between them. The chain's CDR3 is CASSFERGLPTDTQYF. The CDR3 DNA reads TGTGCCAGCAGCTTCGAACGGGGGCTGCCCACAGATACGCAGTATTTT.

The J gene is TRBJ1-1, the V gene TRBV29-1; TRBD1 matches at 10 bases. The germline V gene encodes CDR1 SQVTM and CDR2 ANQGSEA. Losses at the gene ends were 5 bases for V and 8 bases for J; bases not matched to a gene: 5. CDR3 length equals 12 residues. The CDR3 sequence is CSVSDRGREAFF. CDR3 bases: TGCAGCGTTTCAGACAGGGGGCGAGAAGCTTTCTTT.

The chain combines TRBV9 with TRBJ1-4; tentatively, D is TRBD1 (5 bases). Trimming removed 3 bases from V and 0 bases from J, with 9 bases in between. This CDR3 is 15 amino acids long. Germline V gene lookup returns CDR1 SGDLS and CDR2 YYNGEE. CDR3: CASSDGGTTNEKLFF. DNA for the CDR3: TGTGCCAGCAGCGACGGGGGGACAACTAATGAAAAACTGTTTTTT.

The chain is built from TRBV11-2 and TRBJ2-3, with 8 bases matching TRBD1. CDR3 length equals 13 residues. With V trimmed by 5 bases and J by 6 bases, 4 bases remained unmatched. The germline CDR1 and CDR2 sequences are SGHAT and FQNNGV. CDR3 coding DNA: TGTGCCAGCAGCCGGACAGGGATTGATACGCAGTATTTT. Translating gives CASSRTGIDTQYF.

V is TRBV4-3 and J is TRBJ1-6; possibly TRBD1 for D (5 bases). Germline CDR1 is LGHNA and CDR2 is YSLEER. This CDR3 has 16 residues. V was pared by 1 base and J by 7 bases, with 14 bases between. The CDR3 bases are TGCGCCAGCAGCCAAGGGGCAGGGACGGGCAATTCACCCCTCCACTTT. Translated, it gives CASSQGAGTGNSPLHF.

The chain employs TRBV30 and TRBJ2-2; D gene uncertain. The germline V and J ends were trimmed by 5 bases and 0 bases, with 7 bases remaining between them. Germline lookup yields CDR1 GTSNPN and CDR2 SVGIG (reference sequence). The CDR3 runs to 13 residues. CDR3 coding DNA: TGTGCCTGGGACTCGACGAACACCGGGGAGCTGTTTTTT. Its protein is CAWDSTNTGELFF. The entire variable domain, with the rest obtained from reference TRBV30 and TRBJ2-2, is as follows: SQTIHQWPATLVQPVGSPLSLECTVEGTSNPNLYWYRQAAGRGLQLLFYSVGIGQISSEVPQNLSASRPQDRQFILSSKKLLLSDSGFYLCAWDSTNTGELFFGEGSRLTVL.